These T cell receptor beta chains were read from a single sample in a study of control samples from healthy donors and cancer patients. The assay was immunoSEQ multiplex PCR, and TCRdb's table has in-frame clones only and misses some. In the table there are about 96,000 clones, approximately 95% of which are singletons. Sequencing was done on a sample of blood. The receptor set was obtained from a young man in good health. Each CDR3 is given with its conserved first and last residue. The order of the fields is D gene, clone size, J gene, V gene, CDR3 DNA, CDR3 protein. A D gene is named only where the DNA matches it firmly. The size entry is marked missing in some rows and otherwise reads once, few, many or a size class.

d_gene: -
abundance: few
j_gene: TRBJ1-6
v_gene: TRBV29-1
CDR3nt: TGCAGCGTACGCGACAGTCCGCTAGCTCCCCTCCACTTT
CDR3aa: CSVRDSPLAPLHF

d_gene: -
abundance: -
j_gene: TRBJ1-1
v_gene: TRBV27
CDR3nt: TGTGCCAGCAGTGGGGGAAGAACTGAAGCTTTCTTT
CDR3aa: CASSGGRTEAFF

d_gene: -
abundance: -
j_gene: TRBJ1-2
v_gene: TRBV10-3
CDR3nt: TGTGCCATCAGTGACTTCACCGGGAGGGCTGAGACCTATGGCTACACCTTC
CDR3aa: CAISDFTGRAETYGYTF

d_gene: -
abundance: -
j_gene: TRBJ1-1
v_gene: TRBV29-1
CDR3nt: TGCAGCGTTGGGACAGCGAACACTGAAGCTTTCTTT
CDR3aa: CSVGTANTEAFF

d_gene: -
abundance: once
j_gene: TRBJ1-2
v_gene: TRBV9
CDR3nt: TGTGCCAGCAGCGTAGAAGGGGCCGATGGCTACACCTTC
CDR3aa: CASSVEGADGYTF

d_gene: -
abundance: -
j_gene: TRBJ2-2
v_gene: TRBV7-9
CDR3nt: TGTGCCAGCAGACCGACAAAACTTAACACCGGGGAGCTGTTTTTT
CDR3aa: CASRPTKLNTGELFF

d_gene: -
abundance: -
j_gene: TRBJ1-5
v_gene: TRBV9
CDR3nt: TGTGCCAGCAGTGTGACTGGTTCCAATCAGCCCCAGCATTTT
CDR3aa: CASSVTGSNQPQHF

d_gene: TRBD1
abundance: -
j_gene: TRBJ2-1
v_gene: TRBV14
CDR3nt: TGTGCCAGCAGCCAAGATCGTAGCGAGGGACAGGGGTTTGCCAATGAGCAGTTCTTC
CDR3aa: CASSQDRSEGQGFANEQFF

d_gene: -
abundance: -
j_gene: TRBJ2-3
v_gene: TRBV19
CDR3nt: TGTGCCAGTAGTACCCTAGTTATAGGGGCGACGATGATGGATACGCAGTATTTT
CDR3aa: CASSTLVIGATMMDTQYF

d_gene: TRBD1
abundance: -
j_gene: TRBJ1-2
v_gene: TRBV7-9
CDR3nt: TGTGCCAGCAGCTCGTTGGCAGGGGGACCTGACACCTTC
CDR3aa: CASSSLAGGPDTF

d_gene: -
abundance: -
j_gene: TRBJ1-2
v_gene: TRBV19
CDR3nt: TGTGCCAGTAGCTCTGGAGCCCGGGACTACACCTTC
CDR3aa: CASSSGARDYTF

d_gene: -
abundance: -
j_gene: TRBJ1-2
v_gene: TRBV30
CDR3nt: TGCGCCTGGATATCCGATAACTATGGCTACACCTTC
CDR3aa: CAWISDNYGYTF

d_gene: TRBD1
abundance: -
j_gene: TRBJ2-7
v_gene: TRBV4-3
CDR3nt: TGCGCCAGCAGCCATTCACAGGGGCTCGAGCAGTACTTC
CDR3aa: CASSHSQGLEQYF

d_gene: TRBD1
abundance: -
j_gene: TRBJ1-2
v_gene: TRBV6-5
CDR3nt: TGTGCCAGCAGGGCAGGACAGGGAGCTAACTATGGCTACACCTTC
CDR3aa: CASRAGQGANYGYTF

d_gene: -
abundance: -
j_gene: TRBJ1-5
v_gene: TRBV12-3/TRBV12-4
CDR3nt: TGTGCCAGCAGTTCAGGGGGCAATCAGCCCCAGCATTTT
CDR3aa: CASSSGGNQPQHF

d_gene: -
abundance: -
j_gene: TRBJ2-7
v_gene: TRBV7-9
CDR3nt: TGTGCCAGCAGCTCCCCCGGGGAGCAGTACTTC
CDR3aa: CASSSPGEQYF

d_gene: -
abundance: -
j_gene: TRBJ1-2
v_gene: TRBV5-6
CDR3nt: TGTGCCAGCAGCTTGAGGGCAGAAGTTAGGTATGGCTACACCTTC
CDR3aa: CASSLRAEVRYGYTF

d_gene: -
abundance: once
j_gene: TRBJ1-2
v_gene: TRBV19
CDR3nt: TGTGCCAGTAGCCCTACCCTTTACAGTGATGGCTACACCTTC
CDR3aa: CASSPTLYSDGYTF

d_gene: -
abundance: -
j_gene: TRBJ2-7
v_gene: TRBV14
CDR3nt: TGTGCCAGCAGCCCCGAGGAGAACTACCTTTTCTACGAGCAGTACTTC
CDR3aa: CASSPEENYLFYEQYF

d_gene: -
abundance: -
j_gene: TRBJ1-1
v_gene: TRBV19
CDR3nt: TGTGCCAGTTCTGGAAACGTGGAAGCTTTCTTT
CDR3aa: CASSGNVEAFF

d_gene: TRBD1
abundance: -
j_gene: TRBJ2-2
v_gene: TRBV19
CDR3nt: TGTGCCAGTAGTGTGGACAGGGGCCGGGGCACCGGGGAGCTGTTTTTT
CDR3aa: CASSVDRGRGTGELFF

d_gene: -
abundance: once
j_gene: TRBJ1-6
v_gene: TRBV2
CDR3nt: TGTGCCAGCTCCCAGGATGGGGGGGCTGGGTCACCCCTCCACTTT
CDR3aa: CASSQDGGAGSPLHF

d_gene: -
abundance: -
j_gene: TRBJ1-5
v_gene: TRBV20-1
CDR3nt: TGCAGTCCCTACCGACATCAGCCCCAGCATTTT
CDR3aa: CSPYRHQPQHF

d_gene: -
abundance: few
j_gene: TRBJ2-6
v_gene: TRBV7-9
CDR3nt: TGTGCCAGCAGCTTAAGTGTACAGGTCTCTGGGGCCAACGTCCTGACTTTC
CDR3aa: CASSLSVQVSGANVLTF

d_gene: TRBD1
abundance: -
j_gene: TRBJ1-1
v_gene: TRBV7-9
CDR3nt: TGTGCCAGCAGCCAGACAGGGAGCACTGAAGCTTTCTTT
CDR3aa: CASSQTGSTEAFF

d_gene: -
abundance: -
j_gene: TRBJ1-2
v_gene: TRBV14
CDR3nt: TGTGCCAGCAGCCCCGGGTCGGATCTCTATGGCTACACCTTC
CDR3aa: CASSPGSDLYGYTF

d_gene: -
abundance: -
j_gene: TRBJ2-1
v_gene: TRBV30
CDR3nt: TGTGCCTGGAGCAGCCTGGGGGCGGGAAACAATGAGCAGTTCTTC
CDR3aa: CAWSSLGAGNNEQFF

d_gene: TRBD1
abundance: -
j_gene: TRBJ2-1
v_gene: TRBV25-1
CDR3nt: TGTGCCAGCAGTCCTAACATGACAGGGGCTACCCCGAGCAATGAGCAGTTCTTC
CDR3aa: CASSPNMTGATPSNEQFF

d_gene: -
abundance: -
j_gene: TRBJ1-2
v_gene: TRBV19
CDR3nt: TGTGCCAGTAGTTGGGGCGGGGACAACTATGGCTACACCTTC
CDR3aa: CASSWGGDNYGYTF